This record concerns one T cell receptor beta chain sequence. Its antigen is still unknown. No quality values exist for individual bases; no much larger clone is one base distant. The cohort included 25 to 30 patients with locally advanced or metastatic urothelial carcinoma who were treated at Memorial Sloan Kettering on a trial protocol. Peripheral blood mononuclear cells were collected pretreatment and during treatment, with between 1 and 8 total time points obtained per patient. The Qiagen DNeasy Blood extraction kit was used to purify genomic DNA from total PBMCs and tumor samples. PBMCs were collected pretreatment and during treatment, and were isolated and stored as previously described. The sample originates from a study of PD-L1 blockade in urothelial cancer (dated by TCRdb to between 2016 and 2019). In terms of the full investigation: Therapy was started at some point between 2014 and 2016 for all patients, and atezolizumab 1,200 mg was administered intravenously every 3 weeks. Blood samples gave median yields of around 140,000 T cells and approximately 80,000 unique TCRs, along with a median clonality of about 0.084. Durable clinical benefit was defined as a progression-free survival longer than 6 months, and TCR features were additionally tested against progression-free survival and overall survival. Blood samples were analyzed at 3 weeks after treatment start (second dose) and at 6 weeks after treatment start. The study was an exploratory multi-omic analysis of somatic, immune and clinical correlates of response to PD-L1 blockade with atezolizumab in urothelial cancer. An ECOG performance status of 0 or 1 was recorded for the patients, and 0 to 3 prior chemotherapy regimens had been received by the patients. In the same patients who had TCR sequencing, pretreatment tumors also underwent whole exome sequencing and RNA sequencing. About 90% of the 29 patients were identified as males with urothelial cancer of bladder origin, and a prior smoking history was reported by 18 of 29 patients. Pretreatment tumor samples and matched peripheral blood, collected serially before and after atezolizumab treatment, underwent TCR sequencing. Durable clinical benefit was achieved by nine patients but not by the remaining 20. Pretreatment blood TCR-seq was available for under 35 patients, at least one posttreatment blood collection was obtained for 25 or so patients, and tumor TCR-seq was available for 25 or so patients. Study-wide conclusions, independent of this receptor: Improved progression-free and overall survival was associated with having pretreatment peripheral blood TCR clonality below the median. Among patients with durable benefit, tumor-associated TCR clones showed greater expansion in peripheral blood 3 weeks after treatment started (n of about 21, p = 0.022). Small sample size (n ≈ 27) and many exploratory analyses mean the results are intended to be hypothesis-generating.

Synthetic TCR analog templates were spiked into each PCR to estimate absolute template abundance from read counts. TCRbeta CDR3 regions were amplified from genomic DNA with bias-controlled V and J gene primers using the immunoSEQ assay. Sequencing of rearranged TCRbeta segments was done at approximately 20X coverage. From the authors' description of their analysis: Clustering was used to correct sequencing errors, and CDR3s were annotated against IMGT so that V, D and J genes could be assigned. Only productive TCRbeta rearrangements were used in downstream analyses, excluding out-of-frame or stop-codon sequences. Clonality was calculated as one minus the Shannon entropy normalized by the log of the number of unique productive sequences. Fisher's exact test with Benjamini-Hochberg correction, at a threshold of adjusted p below 0.01, was used to find clones that differed between time points or between blood and tumor. In its TCRdb copy, this immuneACCESS table keeps in-frame sequences only and misses some clones. Where compared with another copy, unresolved V genes explain less than half of these, and the others have no known cause. V, J and clone size are taken as reported in that table, and D and trimming were inferred from the DNA itself. For this sample the table gives more than 45,000 clones, of which roughly 88% were detected only once. The ten largest make up almost 4% of the sample.

The CDR3 runs 13 amino acids, cysteine and phenylalanine included. Only the CDR3 part of the read is kept: 39 bases, read in frame from the first base. Trimmed from V: 3 bases; trimmed from J: 5 bases; junction bases lacking a gene match: 3. As encoded in the germline V gene, CDR1 is SGHRS while CDR2 is YFSETQ. The clonotype comes from a man older than 75 with urothelial cancer. The rearrangement combines TRBV5-1 with TRBJ2-5; the junction holds 8 bases that match TRBD1. Sequenced material: PBMCs, taken around atezolizumab (anti-PD-L1) treatment. The encoded CDR3 is CASSWTGSETQYF. The base sequence is TGCGCCAGCAGCTGGACAGGGAGTGAGACCCAGTACTTC.